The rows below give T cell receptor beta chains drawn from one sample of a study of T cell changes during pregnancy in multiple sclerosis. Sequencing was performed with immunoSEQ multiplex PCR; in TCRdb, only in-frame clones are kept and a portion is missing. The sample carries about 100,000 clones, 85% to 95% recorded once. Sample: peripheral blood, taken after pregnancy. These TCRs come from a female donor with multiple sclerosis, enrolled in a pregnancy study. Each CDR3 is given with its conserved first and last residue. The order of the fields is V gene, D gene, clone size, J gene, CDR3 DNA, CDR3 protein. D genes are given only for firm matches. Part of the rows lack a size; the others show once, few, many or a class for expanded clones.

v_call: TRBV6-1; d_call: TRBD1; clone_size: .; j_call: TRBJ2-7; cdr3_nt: TGTGCCAGCAGTGTCGACAGGGGGCTTAGTGAGCAGTACTTC; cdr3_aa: CASSVDRGLSEQYF
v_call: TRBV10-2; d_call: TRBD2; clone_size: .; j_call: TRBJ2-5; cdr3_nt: TGCGCCAGCAGTGAGACTAGCGGTGGGCAAGAGACCCAGTACTTC; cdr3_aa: CASSETSGGQETQYF
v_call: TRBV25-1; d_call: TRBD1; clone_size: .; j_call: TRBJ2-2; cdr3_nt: TGTGCCAGCAGCGACAGGGCCGGACCCGGGGAGCTGTTTTTT; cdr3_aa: CASSDRAGPGELFF
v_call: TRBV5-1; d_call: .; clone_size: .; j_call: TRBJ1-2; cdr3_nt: TGCGCCAGCAGCCTGGACAGCCCCTTGGGCTACACCTTC; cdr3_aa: CASSLDSPLGYTF
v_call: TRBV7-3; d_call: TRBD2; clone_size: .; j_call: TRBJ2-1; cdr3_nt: TGTGCCAGCAGCTTTGGTCTAGCGGAAGAGAATGAGCAGTTCTTC; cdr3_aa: CASSFGLAEENEQFF
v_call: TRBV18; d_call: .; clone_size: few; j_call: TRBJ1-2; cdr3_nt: TGTGCCAGCTCGCCAGGTGGGGAGACCTATGGCTACACCTTC; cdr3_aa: CASSPGGETYGYTF
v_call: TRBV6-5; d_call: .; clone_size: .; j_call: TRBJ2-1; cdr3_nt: TGTGCCAGCTCCCCGGGACTCGATGAGCAGTTCTTC; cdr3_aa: CASSPGLDEQFF
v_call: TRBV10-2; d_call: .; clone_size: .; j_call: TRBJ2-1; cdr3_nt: TGCGCCAGCAGTGAGTTGGGCAGGGTTACCTACAATGAGCAGTTCTTC; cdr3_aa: CASSELGRVTYNEQFF
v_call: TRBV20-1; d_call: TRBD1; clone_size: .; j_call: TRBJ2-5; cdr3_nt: TGCAGTGCTAGAACCGGGACAGCCTCCTACTTC; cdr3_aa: CSARTGTASYF
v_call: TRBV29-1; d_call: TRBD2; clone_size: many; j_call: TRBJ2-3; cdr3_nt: TGCAGCGTTGAAGTAGCCGCGGGAGGTACGCAGTATTTT; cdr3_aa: CSVEVAAGGTQYF
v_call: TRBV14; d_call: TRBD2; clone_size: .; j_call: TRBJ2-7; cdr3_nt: TGTGCCAGCAGCCACCCTAGCGGATCCACCTACGAGCAGTACTTC; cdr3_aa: CASSHPSGSTYEQYF
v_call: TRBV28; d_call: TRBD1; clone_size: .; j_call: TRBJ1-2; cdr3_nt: TGTGCCAGCAGTTTACATGACAGGGGTCACTATGGCTACACCTTC; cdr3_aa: CASSLHDRGHYGYTF
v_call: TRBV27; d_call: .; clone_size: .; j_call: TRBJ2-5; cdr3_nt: TGTGCCAGCAGTTTAGCGGGGTCCCAAGAGACCCAGTACTTC; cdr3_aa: CASSLAGSQETQYF
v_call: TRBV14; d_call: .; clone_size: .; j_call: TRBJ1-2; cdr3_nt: TGTGCCAGCAGCCAAGGTGGCAGATACTATGGCTACACCTTC; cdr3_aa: CASSQGGRYYGYTF
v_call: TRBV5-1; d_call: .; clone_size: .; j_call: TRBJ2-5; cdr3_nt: TGCGCCAGCAGCTTCCCTCAAGAGACCCAGTACTTC; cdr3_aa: CASSFPQETQYF
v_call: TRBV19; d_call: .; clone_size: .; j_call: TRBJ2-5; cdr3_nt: TGTGCCACCGGGAGACAGTTGAGGGAGACCCAGTACTTC; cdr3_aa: CATGRQLRETQYF
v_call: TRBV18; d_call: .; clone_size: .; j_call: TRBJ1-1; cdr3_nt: TGTGCCAGCTCACTACCACAGGGACGCGCCACTGAAGCTTTCTTT; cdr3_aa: CASSLPQGRATEAFF
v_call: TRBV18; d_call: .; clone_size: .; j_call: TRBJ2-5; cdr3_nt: TGTGCCAGCTCACCGGGACTGGAAGAGACCCAGTACTTC; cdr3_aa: CASSPGLEETQYF
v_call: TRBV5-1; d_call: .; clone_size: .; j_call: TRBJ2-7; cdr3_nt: TGCGCCAGCAGCTTGTGGCAGGGGTCCTACGAGCAGTACTTC; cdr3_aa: CASSLWQGSYEQYF
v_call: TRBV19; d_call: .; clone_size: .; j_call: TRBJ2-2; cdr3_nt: TGTGCCAGTAGTATATTGCTAGCCGGGGAGCTGTTTTTT; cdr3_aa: CASSILLAGELFF
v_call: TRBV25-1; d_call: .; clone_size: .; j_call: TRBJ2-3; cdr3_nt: TGTGCCAGCAGTGAAACAGACATATTTAAGGCAGATACGCAGTATTTT; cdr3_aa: CASSETDIFKADTQYF
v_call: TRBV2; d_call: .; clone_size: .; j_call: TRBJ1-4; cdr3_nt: TGTGCCAGCGCAGAGGGATCCGAAAAACTGTTTTTT; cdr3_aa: CASAEGSEKLFF
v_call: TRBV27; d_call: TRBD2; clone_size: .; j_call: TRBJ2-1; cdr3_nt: TGTGCCAGCAGAACTAGCGCCTCTGAGCAGTTCTTC; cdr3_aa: CASRTSASEQFF
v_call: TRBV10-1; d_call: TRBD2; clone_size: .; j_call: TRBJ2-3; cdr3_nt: TGCGCCAGCAGTCCGGGACTAGCGGGAGTGGAGTATACGCAGTATTTT; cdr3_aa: CASSPGLAGVEYTQYF
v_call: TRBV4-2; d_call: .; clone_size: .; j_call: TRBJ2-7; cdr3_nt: TGTGCCAGCAGCCAAGAGGAGTTCTCCTACGAGCAGTACTTC; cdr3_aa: CASSQEEFSYEQYF
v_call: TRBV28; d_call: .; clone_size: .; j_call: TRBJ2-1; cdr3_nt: TGTGCCAGCAGTCCCGGGAGAGGGCCGTGGGGCAATGAGCAGTTCTTC; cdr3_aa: CASSPGRGPWGNEQFF